This T cell receptor beta chain was identified during a study of blood T cell repertoires in COVID-19. About the study: In each case, the material was cDNA or gDNA derived from T cells, B-cell-depleted T cells, or PBMCs.

V was pared by 5 bases and J by 4 bases, with 6 bases of the junction left unmatched. The germline CDR1 and CDR2 sequences are MNHNY and SVGAGI (reference sequence). The CDR3 is 16 residues long. As processed by the authors: It was from reference gene primer amplification that nucleated cell counts were estimated. The protocol was immunoSEQ multiplex PCR, while the TCRdb copy is restricted to in-frame clones and leaves out a portion. V and J calls and clone size come straight from that table; D and trimming were deduced from the DNA. The data contain 70,000 to 75,000 clones, about 90% of them singletons.

The sample taken for sequencing was peripheral blood. This clonotype was obtained from a human donor in a cohort sampled during active COVID-19. V usage is TRBV6-6 and J usage is TRBJ2-5, with 14 positions matching TRBD2. The CDR3 coding sequence is TGTGCCAGCAGTCGGGGACTAGCGGGAGTATCAGAGACCCAGTACTTC. It specifies CASSRGLAGVSETQYF.